This TCR beta chain was identified during a study of T cells in Graves' hyperthyroidism and ophthalmopathy. TCR beta CDR3 region amplification was performed from RNA transcripts. HTBI primers were employed in a first-round RT-PCR of the TCR CDR3. TCRdb independently ran MiXCR on the multiplex PCR reads; one entry per CDR3 protein. Of about 360,000 distinct CDR3 sequences in the sample, 20% to 30% were seen once. Unmatched junction bases numbered 10, after V lost 5 bases and J lost 7 bases. CDR1 and CDR2 (germline): SGHAT, FQNNGV. The CDR3 has 14 amino acids. The sequence was collected from a man between 50 and 59 years old with Graves' hyperthyroidism. The source material was blood. The rearrangement links TRBV11-2 to TRBJ1-2; 7 nucleotides agree with TRBD1. The CDR3 is CASSVRQGSGGYTF. The CDR3 region has the DNA TGTGCCAGCAGCGTTAGACAGGGTAGCGGTGGCTACACCTTC. Looking up the rest from reference TRBV11-2 and TRBJ1-2 gives the full variable domain: EAGVAQSPRYKIIEKRQSVAFWCNPISGHATLYWYQQILGQGPKLLIQFQNNGVVDDSQLPKDRFSAERLKGVDSTLKIQPAKLEDSAVYLCASSVRQGSGGYTFGSGTRLTVV.